This T cell receptor beta chain was recorded in a study of T cell responses to AZD1222 COVID-19 vaccine. TCRdb's table, derived via immunoSEQ multiplex PCR, lists solely in-frame clones and lacks some. The sample shows over 75,000 clones, around 91% of them seen only once. CDR1 and CDR2 from the germline V gene are SGDLS and YYNGEE. Deletions cut 0 bases from V and 6 bases from J, with 14 bases between. The CDR3 runs to 15 residues. This rearrangement joins TRBV9 to TRBJ2-3; the D gene could be TRBD1 or TRBD2 (6 bases each). Material: peripheral blood, obtained 28 days after the second AZD1222 dose. This receptor was identified in an adult who received the AZD1222 COVID-19 vaccine. CDR3 in amino acids: CASSVDGGQSDTQYF. The CDR3 DNA reads TGTGCCAGCAGCGTAGACGGGGGCCAGAGCGATACGCAGTATTTT. Based on the CDR3 plus reference TRBV9 and TRBJ2-3, the full variable domain is DSGVTQTPKHLITATGQRVTLRCSPRSGDLSVYWYQQSLDQGLQFLIQYYNGEERAKGNILERFSAQQFPDLHSELNLSSLELGDSALYFCASSVDGGQSDTQYFGPGTRLTVL.